The rows below give T cell receptor beta chains drawn from one sample of a study of T cells in Graves' hyperthyroidism and ophthalmopathy. TCRdb reanalysed the multiplex PCR reads using MiXCR and keeps one entry per CDR3 protein. The repertoire holds about 520,000 distinct CDR3 sequences, with less than 25% as singletons. The source material was blood. Receptors originate from a woman aged 25 to 39 with Graves' ophthalmopathy. Each CDR3 is given with its conserved first and last residue. The D gene is left open where the match is weak. The size entry is marked missing in some rows and otherwise reads once, few, many or a size class.

d_gene	abundance	v_gene	j_gene	CDR3nt	CDR3aa
TRBD1	many	TRBV29-1	TRBJ2-2	TGCAGCGTTGAGCGGACAGGGGCAACCGGGGAGCTGTTTTTT	CSVERTGATGELFF
.	many	TRBV29-1	TRBJ1-2	TGCAGCGTTGATGAGTTTGCAGAGGATGGCTACACCTTC	CSVDEFAEDGYTF
.	.	TRBV28	TRBJ1-1	TGTGCCAGCAACCCCCCGTGGGGGCAGATGAACACTGAAGCTTTCTTT	CASNPPWGQMNTEAFF
.	.	TRBV29-1	TRBJ1-3	TGCAGCGCCAGGATCAGCTCTGGAAACACCATATATTTT	CSARISSGNTIYF
TRBD1	many	TRBV18	TRBJ1-3	TGTGCCAGCTCACCCCAAGAGGGGGCGAACACCATATATTTT	CASSPQEGANTIYF
TRBD1	.	TRBV12-3/TRBV12-4	TRBJ2-7	TGTGCCAGCAGCACATCCGATACAGGGGCTCGGGAGCAGTACTTC	CASSTSDTGAREQYF
TRBD1	.	TRBV4-1	TRBJ2-7	TGCGCCAGCAGCCAAGTTGGGACAGGGGATTACGAGCAGTACTTC	CASSQVGTGDYEQYF
.	many	TRBV28	TRBJ1-1	TGTGCCAGCTCAGGATTGAGGTTATCGGAAGCTTTCTTT	CASSGLRLSEAFF
.	few	TRBV11-2	TRBJ1-2	TGTGCCAGCAGCTTAGATCCGACTTACTATGGCTACACCTTC	CASSLDPTYYGYTF
.	many	TRBV20-1	TRBJ1-2	TGCAGTGCTCCGATGACAGCTAACTATGGCTACACCTTC	CSAPMTANYGYTF
.	many	TRBV20-1	TRBJ2-7	TGCAGTGCTATCCCGGGGTCGTCCTACGAGCAGTACTTC	CSAIPGSSYEQYF
TRBD1	.	TRBV5-6	TRBJ2-5	TGTGCCAGCAGCCGTACCGAGACAGGGGACGGAGAGACCCAGTACTTC	CASSRTETGDGETQYF
.	many	TRBV12-3/TRBV12-4	TRBJ2-5	TGTGCCAGCAGTCCCGGGGCCAGGGAAGAGACCCAGTACTTC	CASSPGAREETQYF
TRBD1	many	TRBV7-9	TRBJ1-2	TGTGCCAGCAGCCAGACAGGGTTATATGGCTACACCTTC	CASSQTGLYGYTF
.	few	TRBV30	TRBJ1-3	TGTGCCTGGAGTGGACAGTCTGGAAACACCATATATTTT	CAWSGQSGNTIYF
TRBD2	once	TRBV5-1	TRBJ2-7	TGCGCCAGCAGCAAGCAGCGGGACTCCTCCTACGAGCAGTACTTC	CASSKQRDSSYEQYF
.	.	TRBV5-1	TRBJ2-5	TGCGCCAGCAGCTCGCGTAGTAAAGAGACCCAGTACTTC	CASSSRSKETQYF
TRBD2	.	TRBV6-5	TRBJ2-7	TGTGCCAGCAGATTAAACAAGCGGGGGCATCGAGAGCAGTACTTC	CASRLNKRGHREQYF
TRBD1	many	TRBV5-1	TRBJ1-1	TGCGCCAGCAGCCGCCTAGTGGGACAGATGAACACTGAAGCTTTCTTT	CASSRLVGQMNTEAFF
TRBD1	.	TRBV6-1	TRBJ2-7	TGTGCCAGCAGTGAAAGGGACAGGGGGTTCGAGCAGTACTTC	CASSERDRGFEQYF
.	many	TRBV9	TRBJ2-7	TGTGCCAGCAGCGTAGTAGGGGACTCCTACGAGCAGTACTTC	CASSVVGDSYEQYF
.	many	TRBV28	TRBJ1-2	TGTGCCAGCACCTCACCGGCAGGGGTTTATGGCTACACCTTC	CASTSPAGVYGYTF
.	many	TRBV7-2	TRBJ2-5	TGTGCCAGCAGCTTCACGAATATAATGGGGGAGACCCAGTACTTC	CASSFTNIMGETQYF
.	many	TRBV7-2	TRBJ1-6	TGTGCCAGCAGCTTACGGGCGGGAGAAGCTTCACCCCTCCACTTT	CASSLRAGEASPLHF
.	.	TRBV5-4	TRBJ2-7	TGTGCCAGCAGCCACGACTACTCCTCCTACGAGCAGTACTTC	CASSHDYSSYEQYF
TRBD1	.	TRBV28	TRBJ2-7	TGTGCCAGCAGTTTCAGGGCAGGGGGCAACGAGCAGTACTTC	CASSFRAGGNEQYF
TRBD2	few	TRBV4-1	TRBJ2-7	TGCGCCAGCAGCCAACTAGCGGGGGGGCCCTACGAGCAGTACTTC	CASSQLAGGPYEQYF
.	many	TRBV29-1	TRBJ1-1	TGCAGCGTTGAGAGGGGGAGAGACACTGAAGCTTTCTTT	CSVERGRDTEAFF
.	many	TRBV6-2/TRBV6-3	TRBJ1-5	TGTGCCAGCAGTTACTACGGTCAGCCCCAGCATTTT	CASSYYGQPQHF
.	many	TRBV11-2	TRBJ2-7	TGTGCCAGCAGCTATCTGGGACCCGGCTACGAGCAGTACTTC	CASSYLGPGYEQYF
.	.	TRBV2	TRBJ2-5	TGTGCCAGCCGCACAATAACAGGGTACCAAGAGACCCAGTACTTC	CASRTITGYQETQYF
.	.	TRBV6-1	TRBJ1-5	TGTGCCAGCGAGAACAGGAATCAGCCCCAGCATTTT	CASENRNQPQHF
TRBD2	many	TRBV12-3/TRBV12-4	TRBJ2-4	TGTGCCAGCAGCCCGGGAGGGGTTCAAAACATTCAGTACTTC	CASSPGGVQNIQYF
TRBD1	few	TRBV28	TRBJ1-5	TGTGCCAGCAGTCGACGGACAGGAGGGAATCAGCCCCAGCATTTT	CASSRRTGGNQPQHF
TRBD1	.	TRBV6-2/TRBV6-3	TRBJ2-6	TGTGCCAGCAGTAACCCCGGGACAGGGGGACCTGGGGCCAACGTCCTGACTTTC	CASSNPGTGGPGANVLTF
TRBD1	many	TRBV28	TRBJ2-2	TGTGCCAGCAGTTTATGGCAGGGGGCAGGCACCGGGGAGCTGTTTTTT	CASSLWQGAGTGELFF
.	many	TRBV6-5	TRBJ2-5	TGTGCCAGCAGTTATTCTGGCGAGCAAGAGACCCAGTACTTC	CASSYSGEQETQYF
TRBD1	many	TRBV12-3/TRBV12-4	TRBJ2-5	TGTGCCAGCAGGAGGGGGCCGGATCAAGAGACCCAGTACTTC	CASRRGPDQETQYF
TRBD1	many	TRBV29-1	TRBJ1-2	TGCAGCGTGCAGACAGGGATCTATGGCTACACCTTC	CSVQTGIYGYTF
.	.	TRBV24-1	TRBJ2-5	TGTGCCACCAATGACCATCGCAAAGAGACCCAGTACTTC	CATNDHRKETQYF
TRBD2	once	TRBV20-1	TRBJ2-7	TGCAGTGCTAGAGGTCCGGGACTAGCGGCCCACGAGCAGTACTTC	CSARGPGLAAHEQYF
.	.	TRBV12-3/TRBV12-4	TRBJ1-1	TGTGCCAGCAGTTGGGTCGGGGCGAACACTGAAGCTTTCTTT	CASSWVGANTEAFF
TRBD1	.	TRBV7-9	TRBJ2-7	TGTGCCAGCAGCTTAGGACAGGGTGAACTCTACGAGCAGTACTTC	CASSLGQGELYEQYF
.	.	TRBV11-2	TRBJ1-5	TGTGCCAGCAGTCAGTCGGGGGCGGTTAACAATCAGCCCCAGCATTTT	CASSQSGAVNNQPQHF
TRBD1	many	TRBV20-1	TRBJ2-5	TGCAGTGCTAACCCCGGGACAGTCCCACAAGAGACCCAGTACTTC	CSANPGTVPQETQYF